This T cell receptor beta chain was captured by sequencing in a study of blood T cell repertoires in COVID-19. For the study at large: Italy, Spain and the United States were the sources of the convalescent and acute COVID-19 samples. In each case, the material was cDNA or gDNA derived from T cells, B-cell-depleted T cells, or PBMCs.

Participants were aged roughly 18 to 90 years, lived in 20 to 30 US areas, and enrolled virtually. Before being deemed recovered, Cohort 3 donors had two negative PCRs, clearance, or symptom resolution. This clone was detected only a few times. V shed 6 bases and J 8 bases; nucleotides not matched to a gene: 12. This CDR3 has 15 residues. Per germline, CDR1 SGHRS and CDR2 YFSETQ. Produced via immunoSEQ multiplex PCR; TCRdb's table is partial and in-frame only. The sample carries about 350,000 clones, roughly 90% recorded once. Source material: PBMCs or T cells enriched from blood (not recorded which). The V gene is TRBV5-1, the J gene TRBJ2-3; 10 bases match TRBD2. The source is a woman aged 30 to 39 who had recovered from COVID-19. CDR3 in DNA: TGCGCCAGCATCCGAACTAGCGGGGATGGAAGTACGCAGTATTTT. Translation gives CASIRTSGDGSTQYF.